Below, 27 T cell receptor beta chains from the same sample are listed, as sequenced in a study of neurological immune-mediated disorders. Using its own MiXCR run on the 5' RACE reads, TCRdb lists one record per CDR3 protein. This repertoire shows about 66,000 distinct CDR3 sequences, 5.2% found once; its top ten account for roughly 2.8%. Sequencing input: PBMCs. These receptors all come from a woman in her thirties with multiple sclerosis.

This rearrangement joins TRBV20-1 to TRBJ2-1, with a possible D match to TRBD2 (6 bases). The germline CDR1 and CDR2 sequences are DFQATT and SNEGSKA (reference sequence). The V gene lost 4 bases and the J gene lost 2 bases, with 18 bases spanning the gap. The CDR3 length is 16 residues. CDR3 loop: CSANGRSDGTYNEQFF. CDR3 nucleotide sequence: TGCAGTGCTAACGGGAGATCGGACGGCACCTACAATGAGCAGTTCTTC.

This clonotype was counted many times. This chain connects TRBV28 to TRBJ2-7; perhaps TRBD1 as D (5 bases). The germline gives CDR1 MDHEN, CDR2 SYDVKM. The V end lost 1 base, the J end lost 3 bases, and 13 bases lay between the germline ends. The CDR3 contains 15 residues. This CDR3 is CASSLFQGARYEQYF. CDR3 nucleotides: TGTGCCAGCAGTTTATTTCAGGGTGCCCGCTACGAGCAGTACTTC.

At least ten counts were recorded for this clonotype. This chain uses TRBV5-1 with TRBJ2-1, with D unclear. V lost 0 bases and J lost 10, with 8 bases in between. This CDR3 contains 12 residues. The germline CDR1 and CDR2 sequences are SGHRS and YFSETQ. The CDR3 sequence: CASSLGPKEQFF. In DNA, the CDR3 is TGCGCCAGCAGCTTGGGACCGAAGGAGCAGTTCTTC.

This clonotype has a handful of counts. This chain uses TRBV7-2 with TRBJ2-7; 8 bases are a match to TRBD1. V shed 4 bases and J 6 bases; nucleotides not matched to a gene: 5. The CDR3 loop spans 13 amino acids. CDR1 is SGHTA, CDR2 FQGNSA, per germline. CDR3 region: CASSWRQGSEQYF. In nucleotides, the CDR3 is TGTGCCAGCAGCTGGAGACAGGGGTCCGAGCAGTACTTC. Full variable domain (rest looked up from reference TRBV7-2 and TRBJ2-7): GAGVSQSPSNKVTEKGKDVELRCDPISGHTALYWYRQSLGQGLEFLIYFQGNSAPDKSGLPSDRFSAERTGGSVSTLTIQRTQQEDSAVYLCASSWRQGSEQYFGPGTRLTVT.

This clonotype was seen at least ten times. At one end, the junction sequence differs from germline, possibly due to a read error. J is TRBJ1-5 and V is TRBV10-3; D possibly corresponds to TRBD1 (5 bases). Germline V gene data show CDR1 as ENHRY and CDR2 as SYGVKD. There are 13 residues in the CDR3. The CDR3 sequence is CAISEFGGQPQNF. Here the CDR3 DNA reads TGTGCCATCAGTGAGTTTGGGGGTCAGCCCCAGAATTTT.

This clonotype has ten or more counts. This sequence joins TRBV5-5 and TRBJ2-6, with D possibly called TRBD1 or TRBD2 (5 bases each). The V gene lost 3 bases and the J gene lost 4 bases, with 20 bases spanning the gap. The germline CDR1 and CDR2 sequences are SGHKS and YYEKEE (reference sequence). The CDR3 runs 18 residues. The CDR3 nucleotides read TGTGCCAGCAGCTGGGGGTGGCAGAGCCTTTCGGGGGCCAACGTCCTGACTTTC. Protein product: CASSWGWQSLSGANVLTF. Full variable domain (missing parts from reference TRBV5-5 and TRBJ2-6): DAGVTQSPTHLIKTRGQQVTLRCSPISGHKSVSWYQQVLGQGPQFIFQYYEKEERGRGNFPDRFSARQFPNYSSELNVNALLLGDSALYLCASSWGWQSLSGANVLTFGAGSRLTVL.

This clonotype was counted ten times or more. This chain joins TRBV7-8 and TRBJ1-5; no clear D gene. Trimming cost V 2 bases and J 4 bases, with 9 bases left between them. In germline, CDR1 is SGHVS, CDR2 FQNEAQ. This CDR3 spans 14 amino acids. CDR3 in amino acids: CASSLLSVNQPQHF. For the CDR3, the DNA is TGTGCCAGCAGCTTATTGTCTGTAAATCAGCCCCAGCATTTT.

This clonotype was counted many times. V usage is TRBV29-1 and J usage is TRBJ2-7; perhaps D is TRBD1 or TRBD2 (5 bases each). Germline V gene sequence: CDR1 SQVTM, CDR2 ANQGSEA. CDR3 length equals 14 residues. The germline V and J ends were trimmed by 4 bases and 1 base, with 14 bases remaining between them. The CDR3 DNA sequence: TGCAGCGTTGCCGGTATCAGGGAGTCCTACGAGCAGTACTTC. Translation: CSVAGIRESYEQYF.

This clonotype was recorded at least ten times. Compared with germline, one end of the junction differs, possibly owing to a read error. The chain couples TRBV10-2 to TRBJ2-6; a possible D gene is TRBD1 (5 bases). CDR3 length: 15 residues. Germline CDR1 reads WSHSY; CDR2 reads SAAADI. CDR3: CASGDGHSGANVLTF. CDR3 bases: TGCGCCAGCGGTGACGGACACTCTGGGGCCAACGTCCTGACTTTC.

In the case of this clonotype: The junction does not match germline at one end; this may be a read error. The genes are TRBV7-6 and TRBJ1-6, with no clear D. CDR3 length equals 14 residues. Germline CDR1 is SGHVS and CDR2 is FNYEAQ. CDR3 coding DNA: TGTGCCAGCACCCCAGCTCATGGAGGGCCCCCCCTCAACTTT. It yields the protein CASTPAHGGPPLNF.

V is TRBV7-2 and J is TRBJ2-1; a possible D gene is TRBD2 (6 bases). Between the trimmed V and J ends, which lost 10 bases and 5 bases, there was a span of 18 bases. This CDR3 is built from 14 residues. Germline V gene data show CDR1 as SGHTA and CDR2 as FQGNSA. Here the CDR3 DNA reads TGTGCCACCGCCCTGGGGGGTTTGGACAATGAGCAGTTCTTC. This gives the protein CATALGGLDNEQFF.

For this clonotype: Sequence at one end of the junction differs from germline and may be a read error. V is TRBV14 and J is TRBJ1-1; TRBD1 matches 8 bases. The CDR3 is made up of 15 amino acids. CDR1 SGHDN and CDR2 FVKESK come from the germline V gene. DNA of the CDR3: TGTGCCAACAGCCAAGATCCACAGGGGGACACTGAAGCTTTCTTT. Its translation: CANSQDPQGDTEAFF. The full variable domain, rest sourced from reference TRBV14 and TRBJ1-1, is EAGVTQFPSHSVIEKGQTVTLRCDPISGHDNLYWYRRVMGKEIKFLLHFVKESKQDESGMPNNRFLAERTGGTYSTLKVQPAELEDSGVYFCANSQDPQGDTEAFFGQGTRLTVV.

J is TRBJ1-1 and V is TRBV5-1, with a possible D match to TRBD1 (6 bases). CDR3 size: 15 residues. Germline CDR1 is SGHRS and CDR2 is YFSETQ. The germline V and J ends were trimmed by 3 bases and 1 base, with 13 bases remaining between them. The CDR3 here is CASSSDGQPNTEAFF. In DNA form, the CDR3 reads TGCGCCAGCAGCTCCGACGGACAGCCGAACACTGAAGCTTTCTTT.

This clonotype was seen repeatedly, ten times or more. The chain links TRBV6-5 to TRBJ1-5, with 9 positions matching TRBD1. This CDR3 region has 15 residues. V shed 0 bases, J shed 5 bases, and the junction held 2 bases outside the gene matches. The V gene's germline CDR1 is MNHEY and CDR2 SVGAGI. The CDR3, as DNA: TGTGCCAGCAGTTACTCCTGGACAGGGGATCAGCCCCAGCATTTT. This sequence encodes CASSYSWTGDQPQHF.

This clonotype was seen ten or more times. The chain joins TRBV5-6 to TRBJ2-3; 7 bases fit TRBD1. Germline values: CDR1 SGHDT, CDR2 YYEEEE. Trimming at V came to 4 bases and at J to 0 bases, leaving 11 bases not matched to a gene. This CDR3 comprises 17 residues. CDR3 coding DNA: TGTGCCAGCAGCGGAATAAGGACAGGCCTAAGCACAGATACGCAGTATTTT. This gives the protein CASSGIRTGLSTDTQYF.

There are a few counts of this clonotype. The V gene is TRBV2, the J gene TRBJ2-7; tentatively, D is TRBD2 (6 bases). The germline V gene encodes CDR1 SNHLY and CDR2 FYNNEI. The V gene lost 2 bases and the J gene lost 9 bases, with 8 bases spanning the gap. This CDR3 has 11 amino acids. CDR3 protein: CASSEPGVQYF. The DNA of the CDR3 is TGTGCCAGCAGTGAACCGGGAGTGCAGTACTTC.

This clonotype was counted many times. CDR3 bases: TGTGCCAGCAGTTTGACGGGGACCTACGAGCAGTACTTC. This sequence encodes CASSLTGTYEQYF. The chain employs TRBV27 and TRBJ2-7; D possibly corresponds to TRBD2 (5 bases). CDR3 size: 13 residues. Germline V gene data show CDR1 as MNHEY and CDR2 as SMNVEV (reference sequence). V was trimmed by 3 bases and J by 2 bases, leaving 8 bases between them.

CDR3 coding DNA: TGTGCCAGCCGCTACAGGGGGTCTTCCTACGAGCAGTACTTC. Protein product: CASRYRGSSYEQYF. V usage is TRBV12-3 or TRBV12-4 and J usage is TRBJ2-7; 8 nucleotides line up with TRBD1. J lost 1 base, V lost 8 bases, and 7 bases had no gene match. The CDR3 has 14 residues.

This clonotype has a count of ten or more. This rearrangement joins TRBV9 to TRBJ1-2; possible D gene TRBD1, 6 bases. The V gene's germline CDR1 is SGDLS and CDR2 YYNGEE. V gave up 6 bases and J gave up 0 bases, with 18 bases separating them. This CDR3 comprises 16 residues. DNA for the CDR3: TGTGCCAGCACCACGGGGGGGGCCCCCTCTAACTATGGCTACACCTTC. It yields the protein CASTTGGAPSNYGYTF. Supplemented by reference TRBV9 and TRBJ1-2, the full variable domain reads DSGVTQTPKHLITATGQRVTLRCSPRSGDLSVYWYQQSLDQGLQFLIQYYNGEERAKGNILERFSAQQFPDLHSELNLSSLELGDSALYFCASTTGGAPSNYGYTFGSGTRLTVV.

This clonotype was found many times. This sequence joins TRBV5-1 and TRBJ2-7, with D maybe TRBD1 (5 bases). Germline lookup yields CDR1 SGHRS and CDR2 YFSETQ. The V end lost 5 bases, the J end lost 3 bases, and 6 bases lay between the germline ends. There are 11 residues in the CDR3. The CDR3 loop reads CASSQGYEQYF. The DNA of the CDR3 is TGCGCCAGCAGTCAGGGCTACGAGCAGTACTTC.

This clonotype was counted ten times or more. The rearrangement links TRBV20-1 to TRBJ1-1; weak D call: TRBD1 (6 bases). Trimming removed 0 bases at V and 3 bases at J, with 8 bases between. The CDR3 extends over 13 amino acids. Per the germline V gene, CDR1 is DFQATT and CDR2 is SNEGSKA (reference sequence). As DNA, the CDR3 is TGCAGTGCTAGAGAATCAGGGGACACTGAAGCTTTCTTT. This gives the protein CSARESGDTEAFF.

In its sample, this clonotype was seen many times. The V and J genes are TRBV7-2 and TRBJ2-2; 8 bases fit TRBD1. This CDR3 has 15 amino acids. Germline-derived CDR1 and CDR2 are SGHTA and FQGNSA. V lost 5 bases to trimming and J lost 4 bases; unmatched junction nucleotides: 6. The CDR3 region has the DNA TGTGCCAGCAGCCCTTGGACAGGGATCACCGGGGAGCTGTTTTTT. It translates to CASSPWTGITGELFF.

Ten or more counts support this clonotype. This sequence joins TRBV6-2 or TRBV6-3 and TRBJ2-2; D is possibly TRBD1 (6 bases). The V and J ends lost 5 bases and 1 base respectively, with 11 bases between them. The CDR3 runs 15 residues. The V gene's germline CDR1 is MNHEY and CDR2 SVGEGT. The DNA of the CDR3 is TGTGCCAGCAGTAAAACAGGGAGGAACACCGGGGAGCTGTTTTTT. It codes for CASSKTGRNTGELFF.

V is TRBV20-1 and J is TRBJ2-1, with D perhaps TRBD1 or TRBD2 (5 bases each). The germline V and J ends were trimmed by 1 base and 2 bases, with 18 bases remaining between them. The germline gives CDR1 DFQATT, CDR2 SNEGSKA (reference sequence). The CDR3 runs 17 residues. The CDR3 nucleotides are TGCAGTGCTAGAGGGGGGTTGCGGGCTCCTACCTACAATGAGCAGTTCTTC. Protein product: CSARGGLRAPTYNEQFF.

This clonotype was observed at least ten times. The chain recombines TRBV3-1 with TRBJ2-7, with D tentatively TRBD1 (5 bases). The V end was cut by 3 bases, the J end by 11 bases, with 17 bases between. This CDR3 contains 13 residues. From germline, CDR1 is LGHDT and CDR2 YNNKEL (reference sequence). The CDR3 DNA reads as TGTGCCAGCAGCCAGGTCGACAGTCCGACGAAGTACTTC. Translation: CASSQVDSPTKYF.

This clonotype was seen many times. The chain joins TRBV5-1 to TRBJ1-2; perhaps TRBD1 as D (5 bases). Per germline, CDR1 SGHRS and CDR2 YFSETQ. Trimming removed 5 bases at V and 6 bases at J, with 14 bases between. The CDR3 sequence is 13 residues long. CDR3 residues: CASRPPGQDGYTF. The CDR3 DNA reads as TGCGCCAGCAGGCCACCGGGGCAGGATGGCTACACCTTC.

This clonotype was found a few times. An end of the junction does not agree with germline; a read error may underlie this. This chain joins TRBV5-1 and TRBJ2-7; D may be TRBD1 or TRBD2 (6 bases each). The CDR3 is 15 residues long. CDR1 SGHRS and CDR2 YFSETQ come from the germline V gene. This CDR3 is CASSLEGVGAYEQYF. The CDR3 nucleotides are TGTGCCAGCAGCTTGGAGGGGGTTGGGGCCTACGAGCAGTACTTC.